Listed here are 15 T cell receptor beta chains from one sample, sequenced in a study of response to subunit inactivated influenza vaccine. One entry per CDR3 protein results from TCRdb running MiXCR on the RT-PCR reads. The sample shows roughly 570,000 distinct CDR3 sequences, around 13% of them seen only once. The starting material was PBMCs from blood, obtained roughly 45 days after vaccination. These receptors came from a man between 50 and 59 years old who received an inactivated influenza vaccine.

V and J are TRBV29-1 and TRBJ1-2; D perhaps matches TRBD1 (5 bases). The V end was cut by 0 bases, the J end by 5 bases, with 10 bases between. Germline V gene lookup returns CDR1 SQVTM and CDR2 ANQGSEA. CDR3 length equals 13 residues. In DNA form, the CDR3 reads TGCAGCGTTGAAGATCCGGGGCGGTATGGCTACACCTTC. Amino acids: CSVEDPGRYGYTF.

The chain couples TRBV4-2 to TRBJ1-6; perhaps TRBD1 as D (5 bases). This CDR3 contains 15 residues. V was cut by 4 bases and J by 9 bases, with 16 bases left in between. CDR1 LGHNA and CDR2 YNFKEQ come from the germline V gene. This CDR3 is CASSPRRQGSSPLHF. In DNA, the CDR3 is TGTGCCAGCAGCCCCCGCCGGCAGGGTTCTTCACCCCTCCACTTT.

The table lists this clonotype with a few counts. The chain joins TRBV6-1 to TRBJ1-6, with 10 bases fitting TRBD1. The V gene's germline CDR1 is MNHNS and CDR2 SASEGT. There are 14 residues in the CDR3. V shed 6 bases, J shed 7 bases, and the junction held 3 bases outside the gene matches. The CDR3 nucleotides read TGTGCCAGCAGAGGACAGGGGGTGAATTCACCCCTCCACTTT. The encoded protein is CASRGQGVNSPLHF.

This clonotype was counted only a few times. The chain combines TRBV5-1 with TRBJ2-1; 7 bases fit TRBD1. The CDR3 contains 13 residues. CDR1 is SGHRS, CDR2 YFSETQ, per germline. V shed 1 base and J 9 bases; nucleotides not matched to a gene: 4. CDR3 bases: TGCGCCAGCAGCTTGAGGGCAGGGGGTGAGCAGTTCTTC. Its protein is CASSLRAGGEQFF.

There are a few counts of this clonotype. The rearrangement links TRBV4-1 to TRBJ2-5, with 13 bases aligning to TRBD2. Germline CDR1 MGHRA, CDR2 YSYEKL. This CDR3 comprises 15 residues. V was clipped by 6 bases and J by 1 base; unmatched bases: 2. The CDR3 loop reads CASSTSGGVQETQYF. CDR3 nucleotides: TGCGCCAGCAGTACTAGCGGGGGGGTCCAAGAGACCCAGTACTTC.

This chain uses TRBV30 with TRBJ1-5; no reliable D call. The CDR3 spans 12 residues. V shed 1 base and J shed 6 bases, with 7 bases lying between them. Germline V gene sequence: CDR1 GTSNPN, CDR2 SVGIG (reference sequence). CDR3 loop: CAWSEWGQPQHF. CDR3 in DNA: TGTGCCTGGAGTGAATGGGGTCAGCCCCAGCATTTT.

The J gene is TRBJ2-3, the V gene TRBV12-3 or TRBV12-4, with TRBD2 matching 11 bases. V lost 2 bases, J lost 2 bases, and 6 bases stayed unmatched. There are 17 residues in the CDR3. Here the CDR3 DNA reads TGTGCCAGCAGTTTATTCCTAGCGGGGGGCATCACAGATACGCAGTATTTT. Translation: CASSLFLAGGITDTQYF.

This clonotype was detected only a few times. The J gene is TRBJ1-1, the V gene TRBV20-1, with 7 nucleotides matching TRBD1. This CDR3 spans 14 amino acids. Losses at the gene ends were 6 bases for V and 0 bases for J; bases not matched to a gene: 7. In germline, CDR1 is DFQATT, CDR2 SNEGSKA (reference sequence). The CDR3 DNA reads as TGCAGTGCCAGGGGACAGCGCATGAACACTGAAGCTTTCTTT. Amino acid sequence: CSARGQRMNTEAFF.

V is TRBV7-9 and J is TRBJ2-3; 7 bases are a match to TRBD1. This CDR3 has 15 residues. CDR1 and CDR2 from the germline V gene are SEHNR and FQNEAQ (reference sequence). J gave up 5 bases and V 2 bases, and 7 bases lay outside the gene matches. The CDR3 bases are TGTGCCAGCAGCTTACGAACGACAGGGAGAGATACGCAGTATTTT. It encodes CASSLRTTGRDTQYF.

The chain carries TRBV4-3 and TRBJ2-1; 11 positions agree with TRBD2. J lost 3 bases, V lost 4 bases, and 5 bases had no gene match. CDR1 and CDR2 from the germline V gene are LGHNA and YSLEER. CDR3 length: 16 amino acids. The DNA of the CDR3 is TGCGCCAGCAGCCGCACCCTAGCGGGGGGCTACAATGAGCAGTTCTTC. Translated, it gives CASSRTLAGGYNEQFF.

V usage is TRBV12-3 or TRBV12-4 and J usage is TRBJ1-1, with D tentatively TRBD1 (5 bases). CDR3 length: 15 residues. Trimming pared 0 bases from V and 0 bases from J, leaving 8 bases between. The DNA for the CDR3 is TGTGCCAGCAGTTTAGCCCAGGGAATGAACACTGAAGCTTTCTTT. Protein sequence: CASSLAQGMNTEAFF.

This clonotype was seen only a few times. This sequence joins TRBV7-2 and TRBJ2-7; tentative D call: TRBD1 (7 bases). The CDR3 spans 15 residues. In germline, CDR1 is SGHTA, CDR2 FQGNSA. The V end lost 5 bases, the J end lost 1 base, and 15 bases lay between the germline ends. This chain's CDR3 is CASSAGQSQSYEQYF. The CDR3 DNA follows: TGTGCCAGCAGCGCGGGACAGAGCCAGTCCTACGAGCAGTACTTC.

This clonotype has at least ten counts. This chain links TRBV20-1 with TRBJ2-5, with D perhaps being TRBD1 or TRBD2 (5 bases each). Trimming shortened V by 6 bases and J by 9 bases, and 26 bases separated the two germline ends. The CDR3 extends over 15 amino acids. Germline CDR1 is DFQATT and CDR2 is SNEGSKA (reference sequence). Written as DNA, the CDR3 is TGCAGTGCCTCTGAGACCAGGGCGGGCCATCGGTCCCAGTACTTC. Translated: CSASETRAGHRSQYF.

This clonotype was counted only a few times. CDR3 sequence (DNA): TGTGCCAGCAGTTTGAGTCCTTTCTACGAGCAGTACTTC. Translated: CASSLSPFYEQYF. This sequence joins TRBV12-3 or TRBV12-4 and TRBJ2-7, with unresolved D. The V gene lost 3 bases and the J gene lost 3 bases, with 9 bases spanning the gap. The CDR3 is made up of 13 amino acids.

This clonotype was recorded many times. The chain has TRBV28 and TRBJ2-2; 8 nucleotides agree with TRBD1. The germline V gene encodes CDR1 MDHEN and CDR2 SYDVKM. Trimming removed 3 bases from V and 6 bases from J; junction bases left unmatched: 6. The CDR3 consists of 15 residues. The CDR3 loop is CASSFDRGAAGELFF. CDR3 nucleotide sequence: TGTGCCAGCAGTTTTGACAGGGGAGCCGCCGGGGAGCTGTTTTTT.